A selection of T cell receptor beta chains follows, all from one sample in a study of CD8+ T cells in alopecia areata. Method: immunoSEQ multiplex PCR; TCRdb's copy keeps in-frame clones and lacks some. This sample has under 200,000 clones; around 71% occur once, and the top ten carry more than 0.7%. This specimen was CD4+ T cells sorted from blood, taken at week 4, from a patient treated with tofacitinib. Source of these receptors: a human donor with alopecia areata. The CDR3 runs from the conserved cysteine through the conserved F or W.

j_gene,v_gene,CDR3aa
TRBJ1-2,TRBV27,CASRSPGANPYGYTF
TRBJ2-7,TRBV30,CAWSLGGSSYEQYF
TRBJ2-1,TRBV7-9,CASSFVRNEQFF
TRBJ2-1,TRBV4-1,CASSQPDRGRDEQFF
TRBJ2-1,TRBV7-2,CASSLGRGTRRDNEQFF
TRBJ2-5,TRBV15,CATSRTGLQPGETQYF
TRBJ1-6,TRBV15,CATSRDPNSPLHF
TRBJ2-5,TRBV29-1,CSVVLWRDQETQYF
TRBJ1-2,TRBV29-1,CSATANYGYTF
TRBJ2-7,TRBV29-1,CSVQQGSIGYEQYF
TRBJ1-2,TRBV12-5,CASDLRNRGGYTF
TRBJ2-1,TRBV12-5,CASGLVSEQFF
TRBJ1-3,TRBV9,CASSVDRGPGNTIYF
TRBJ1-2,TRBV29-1,CSVELFSYGYTF
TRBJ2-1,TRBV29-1,CSVLTGGIEQFF
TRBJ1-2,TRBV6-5,CASLDRYGYTF
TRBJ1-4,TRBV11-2,CASSVSRDNSEKLFF
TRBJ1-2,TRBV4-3,CASSQDTGGWSGYTF
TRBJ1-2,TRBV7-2,CASSLAKPTGNYGYTF
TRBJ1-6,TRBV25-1,CASSEQGSYNSPLHF
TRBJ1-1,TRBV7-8,CASLANRERYTEAFF
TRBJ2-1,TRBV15,CATSRAGTGGNEQFF
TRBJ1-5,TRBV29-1,CSVVTGPGQPQHF
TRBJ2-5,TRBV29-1,CSVEGTGLRETQYF
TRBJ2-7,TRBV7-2,CASSLAPGLGSYEQYF
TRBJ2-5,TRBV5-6,CASSSRQGARETQYF
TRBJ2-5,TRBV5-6,CASSPRDRGRETQYF
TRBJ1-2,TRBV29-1,CSVDQQGLGYTF
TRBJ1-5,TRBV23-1,CASSPGPSQPQHF
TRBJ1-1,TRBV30,CAWSLAFF
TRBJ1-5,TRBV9,CASSTEGGNQPQHF
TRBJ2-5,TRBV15,CATSREGSGGETQYF
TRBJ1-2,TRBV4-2,CASSQGGTGNIYGYTF
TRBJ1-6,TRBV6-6,CASSSHLQGRNSPLHF
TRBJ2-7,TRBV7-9,CASSPHDISYEQYF
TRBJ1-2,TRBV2,CASTAALRYGYTF
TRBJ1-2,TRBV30,CAWRKQGAVSNGYTF
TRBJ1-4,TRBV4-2,CASSQDLGQGNEKLFF
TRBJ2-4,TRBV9,CASSATGRVENIQYF
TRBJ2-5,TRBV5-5,CASRPTDRDDRRETQYF
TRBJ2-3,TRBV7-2,CASSFGRMAGDTQYF
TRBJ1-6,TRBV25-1,CASRPFGDSPLHF
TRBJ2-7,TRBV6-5,CASSYPGQGLSEQYF
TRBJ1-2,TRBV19,CASSPKTAFYGYTF
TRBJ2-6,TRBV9,CASSVGGAGANVLTF
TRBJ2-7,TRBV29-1,CSVEDTGEQYF
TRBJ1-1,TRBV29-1,CSVEGGAGDTEAFF
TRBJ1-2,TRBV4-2,CASSQEPAGNYGYTF
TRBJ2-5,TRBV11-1,CASSLPGLKTQYF
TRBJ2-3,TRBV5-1,CASSLRGVNTDTQYF